The 27 T cell receptor beta chains in this list originate from one sample, sequenced in a study of cytomegalovirus exposure and HLA in healthy donors. The PCR used 60 Vbeta and 13 Jbeta primers. Method: immunoSEQ multiplex PCR; TCRdb's copy keeps in-frame clones and lacks some. The table includes 150,000 to 200,000 clones, 75% to 85% detected once. The sequenced material came from PBMCs. The receptor source for this set is a woman aged 18-29 years in good health and CMV-seropositive.

The chain employs TRBV29-1 and TRBJ1-1, with TRBD1 identical over 11 bases. After removal of 7 bases from V and 4 bases from J, the junction contained 8 bases not matched to a gene. The CDR3 loop spans 14 amino acids. CDR1 SQVTM and CDR2 ANQGSEA come from the germline V gene. For the CDR3, the DNA is TGCAGCGGGACAGGGGGCGACTTGGGCACTGAAGCTTTCTTT. Amino acids: CSGTGGDLGTEAFF.

The gene calls are TRBV28 and TRBJ2-3, with 9 bases lining up with TRBD1. Germline V gene sequence: CDR1 MDHEN, CDR2 SYDVKM. Trimming cost V 7 bases and J 4 bases; bases outside gene matches: 9. This CDR3 has 15 amino acids. Here the CDR3 DNA reads TGTGCCAGCACCCGTGAAACAGGGGGCGCAGATACGCAGTATTTT. It specifies CASTRETGGADTQYF. The full variable domain, in which reference TRBV28 and TRBJ2-3 provide the parts outside the CDR3, is DVKVTQSSRYLVKRTGEKVFLECVQDMDHENMFWYRQDPGLGLRLIYFSYDVKMKEKGDIPEGYSVSREKKERFSLILESASTNQTSMYLCASTRETGGADTQYFGPGTRLTVL.

The V and J genes are TRBV5-4 and TRBJ2-5; D unresolved. This CDR3 comprises 14 residues. V was cut by 0 bases and J by 2 bases, with 8 bases left in between. From germline, CDR1 is SGHNT and CDR2 YYREEE (reference sequence). The CDR3: CASSLGQSQETQYF. In DNA, the CDR3 is TGTGCCAGCAGCTTGGGGCAGTCTCAAGAGACCCAGTACTTC.

The rearrangement uses TRBV7-9 and TRBJ2-5; D is unresolved. The CDR3 runs to 15 residues. Germline V gives CDR1 SEHNR, CDR2 FQNEAQ (reference sequence). V was clipped by 6 bases and J by 3 bases, with 17 bases between them. The CDR3 here is CASSSRPVAEETQYF. The CDR3 bases are TGTGCCAGCAGTTCACGACCGGTGGCGGAAGAGACCCAGTACTTC.

J is TRBJ2-7 and V is TRBV7-9, with D maybe TRBD1 (5 bases). Deletions cut 4 bases from V and 5 bases from J, with 12 bases between. This CDR3 comprises 13 residues. Germline CDR1 reads SEHNR; CDR2 reads FQNEAQ (reference sequence). CDR3 nucleotide sequence: TGTGCCAGCAGCTCCTCTCAAGGGGACGAGCAGTACTTC. This encodes CASSSSQGDEQYF.

The gene calls are TRBV4-1 and TRBJ2-3; a weak D match, TRBD2 (5 bases). The germline V and J ends were trimmed by 6 bases and 6 bases, with 10 bases remaining between them. Looked up from germline, CDR1 is MGHRA and CDR2 is YSYEKL. The CDR3 runs 12 residues. CDR3 bases: TGCGCCAGCAGTCTGAGAGGGGATACGCAGTATTTT. Its translation: CASSLRGDTQYF.

This chain uses TRBV28 with TRBJ2-6, with D unclear. CDR1 is MDHEN and CDR2 is SYDVKM in the germline V gene. Trimming took 4 bases from V and 4 from J, leaving 17 bases between them. This CDR3 is 17 amino acids long. Written as DNA, the CDR3 is TGTGCCAGCAGTTCCTCGGGTACTCTGCCCGGGGCCAACGTCCTGACTTTC. It is translated as CASSSSGTLPGANVLTF.

The genes are TRBV11-2 and TRBJ2-3; 14 nucleotides match TRBD2. Germline V gene lookup returns CDR1 SGHAT and CDR2 FQNNGV. The CDR3 contains 17 residues. V gave up 5 bases and J gave up 2 bases; unmatched junction bases: 6. CDR3 DNA: TGTGCCAGCAGCGCCAGACTAGCGGGGGGGCTCACAGATACGCAGTATTTT. Translation: CASSARLAGGLTDTQYF.

The chain recombines TRBV5-5 with TRBJ2-1, with 7 bases that match TRBD1. This CDR3 is 13 amino acids long. V trimming: 1 base; J trimming: 10 bases; junction bases outside the gene matches: 5. Germline CDR1 is SGHKS and CDR2 is YYEKEE (reference sequence). The CDR3, as DNA: TGTGCCAGCAGCTTGATTACAGGGGACGAGCAGTTCTTC. This encodes CASSLITGDEQFF. Filled out from reference TRBV5-5 and TRBJ2-1, the complete variable domain reads DAGVTQSPTHLIKTRGQQVTLRCSPISGHKSVSWYQQVLGQGPQFIFQYYEKEERGRGNFPDRFSARQFPNYSSELNVNALLLGDSALYLCASSLITGDEQFFGPGTRLTVL.

V usage is TRBV7-8 and J usage is TRBJ1-2; D gene ambiguous. Germline assignment: CDR1 SGHVS and CDR2 FQNEAQ. The V end lost 5 bases, the J end lost 4 bases, and 14 bases lay between the germline ends. The CDR3 contains 14 residues. The CDR3 loop is CASSARRGSYGYTF. The CDR3, as DNA: TGTGCCAGCAGCGCCCGACGAGGGAGCTATGGCTACACCTTC.

The rearrangement uses TRBV7-2 and TRBJ1-3; D unclear. The germline V gene has CDR1 SGHTA and CDR2 FQGNSA. V lost 3 bases to trimming and J lost 0 bases, with 6 bases between them. This CDR3 has 14 residues. The CDR3 DNA reads TGTGCCAGCAGCTTGGAGTACTCTGGAAACACCATATATTTT. The encoded protein is CASSLEYSGNTIYF.

The rearrangement links TRBV6-5 to TRBJ1-1; D is possibly TRBD1 (5 bases). This CDR3 has 14 amino acids. The germline gives CDR1 MNHEY, CDR2 SVGAGI. Trimming removed 7 bases at V and 4 bases at J, with 16 bases between. The CDR3 region is CASTLTGTSTEAFF. In DNA form, the CDR3 reads TGTGCCAGCACCCTTACAGGAACGAGCACTGAAGCTTTCTTT.

The chain uses TRBV11-2 and TRBJ2-3, with 8 bases identical to TRBD2. J was trimmed by 2 bases and V by 8 bases; bases with no gene match: 9. The CDR3 loop spans 15 amino acids. Germline V gene sequence: CDR1 SGHAT, CDR2 FQNNGV. The CDR3, as DNA: TGTGCCAGCTACAACGGGAGGGGACTCACAGATACGCAGTATTTT. Protein sequence: CASYNGRGLTDTQYF.

Turning to this clone: A read error may produce the germline difference seen at one junction end. The same CDR3 arises from other DNA sequences in this sample as well. This sequence joins TRBV14 and TRBJ1-3; D perhaps matches TRBD1 (6 bases). This CDR3 has 15 amino acids. CDR1 is SGHDN, CDR2 FVKESK, per germline. The CDR3 protein is CASSQDGQSGNTIYF. CDR3 in DNA: TGTGCCAGCAGCCAAGATGGACAGAGCGGAAACACCATATACTTT.

The rearrangement links TRBV28 to TRBJ2-1, with TRBD2 matching 13 bases. CDR3 length equals 15 residues. CDR1 and CDR2 (germline): MDHEN, SYDVKM. V dropped 6 bases and J dropped 8; count of bases not matched to a gene: 7. CDR3 sequence: CASRPTSGGAYEQFF. CDR3 sequence (DNA): TGTGCCAGCAGACCCACTAGCGGGGGGGCCTATGAGCAGTTCTTC.

The chain carries TRBV27 and TRBJ2-1; 7 bases match TRBD2. The CDR3 length is 18 residues. V shed 2 bases and J 1 base; nucleotides not matched to a gene: 11. Germline CDR1 is MNHEY and CDR2 is SMNVEV (reference sequence). CDR3 in DNA: TGTGCCAGCAGTTTAGTAGTAGCGGGCGGCTATTCCTACAATGAGCAGTTCTTC. This sequence encodes CASSLVVAGGYSYNEQFF.

CDR3 residues: CAWSVGQVDTGELFF. The CDR3 nucleotides are TGTGCCTGGAGTGTAGGACAGGTCGACACCGGGGAGCTGTTTTTT. This chain uses TRBV30 with TRBJ2-2, with 7 bases lining up with TRBD1. Germline V gives CDR1 GTSNPN, CDR2 SVGIG (reference sequence). V lost 0 bases, J lost 3 bases, and 4 bases stayed unmatched. The CDR3 is made up of 15 amino acids.

Regarding this clone: Relative to the germline gene, one junction end is altered; a read error may explain this. This chain uses TRBV7-2 with TRBJ2-6, with a possible D match to TRBD1 (6 bases). Germline CDR1 reads SGHTA; CDR2 reads FQGNSA. The CDR3 sequence is 15 residues long. The CDR3 spells CASSLHRAGANILTF. For the CDR3, the DNA is TGTGCCAGCAGCCTCCACAGGGCTGGGGCCAACATCCTGACTTTC.

The J gene is TRBJ2-5, the V gene TRBV11-2; perhaps TRBD1 as D (6 bases). Germline loops: CDR1 SGHAT, CDR2 FQNNGV. This CDR3 spans 13 amino acids. V lost 1 base and J 5 bases, leaving 8 bases between the germline ends. CDR3 protein: CASSLGGLETQYF. The CDR3 DNA is TGTGCCAGCAGCTTAGGGGGGCTGGAGACCCAGTACTTC.

Regarding this clone: Other DNA sequences in the same sample also yield this CDR3. The chain has TRBV5-1 and TRBJ1-6, with TRBD1 matching over 7 bases. The CDR3 sequence is 15 residues long. CDR1 SGHRS and CDR2 YFSETQ come from the germline V gene. V lost 7 bases to trimming and J lost 7 bases; unmatched junction nucleotides: 11. The CDR3 nucleotides are TGCGCCAGCCTTCGACAGGGAATCGGCAATTCACCCCTCCACTTT. Protein sequence: CASLRQGIGNSPLHF. The full variable domain, in which reference TRBV5-1 and TRBJ1-6 provide the parts outside the CDR3, is KAGVTQTPRYLIKTRGQQVTLSCSPISGHRSVSWYQQTPGQGLQFLFEYFSETQRNKGNFPGRFSGRQFSNSRSEMNVSTLELGDSALYLCASLRQGIGNSPLHFGNGTRLTVT.

With regard to this clone: The same CDR3 can be traced to other DNA sequences in this sample. CDR3 sequence reads: CASSDGRGTGELFF. DNA of the CDR3: TGTGCCAGCAGTGACGGGAGGGGCACCGGGGAGCTGTTTTTT. The genes are TRBV6-4 and TRBJ2-2, with TRBD2 matching over 7 bases. The CDR3 length is 14 residues. CDR1 is MRHNA and CDR2 is SNTAGT in the germline V gene. V was pared by 2 bases and J by 4 bases, with 1 base of the junction left unmatched.

V and J are TRBV27 and TRBJ1-1; possibly TRBD1 for D (5 bases). Germline V gene sequence: CDR1 MNHEY, CDR2 SMNVEV (reference sequence). The CDR3 loop spans 12 amino acids. With 3 bases removed from V and 6 bases from J, the gap between germline ends came to 8 bases. The CDR3 here is CASSFQGSEAFF. The CDR3 coding sequence is TGTGCCAGCAGTTTTCAGGGCTCTGAAGCTTTCTTT.

The chain employs TRBV6-1 and TRBJ1-2, with a possible D match to TRBD1 (5 bases). The germline V gene encodes CDR1 MNHNS and CDR2 SASEGT. The length of the CDR3 is 13 residues. V was trimmed by 1 base and J by 6 bases, leaving 9 bases between them. CDR3 amino acids: CASSEGGADGYTF. CDR3 nucleotide sequence: TGTGCCAGCAGTGAAGGGGGCGCAGATGGCTACACCTTC.

This clone was seen a few times. The rearrangement links TRBV2 to TRBJ1-6, with TRBD1 matching over 7 bases. The V gene end was trimmed by 8 bases and the J gene end by 9 bases; junction bases not matched to a gene: 10. Looked up from germline, CDR1 is SNHLY and CDR2 is FYNNEI. This CDR3 has 14 amino acids. The CDR3 is CASAWTGLGSPLHF. The DNA of the CDR3 is TGTGCCAGCGCTTGGACAGGTTTGGGTTCACCCCTCCACTTT. The whole variable domain, remainder taken from reference TRBV2 and TRBJ1-6, is EPEVTQTPSHQVTQMGQEVILRCVPISNHLYFYWYRQILGQKVEFLVSFYNNEISEKSEIFDDQFSVERPDGSNFTLKIRSTKLEDSAMYFCASAWTGLGSPLHFGNGTRLTVT.

The chain combines TRBV6-6 with TRBJ1-5; no clear D. Looked up from germline, CDR1 is MNHNY and CDR2 is SVGAGI (reference sequence). The CDR3 sequence is 13 residues long. V was pared by 11 bases and J by 3 bases, with 14 bases between. The DNA of the CDR3 is TGTGCCTCACGGTGGGCCGACAATCAGCCCCAGCATTTT. Translating it yields CASRWADNQPQHF.

For the CDR3, the DNA is TGTGCCAGCAGCCGACAGGGGGGAGAGACCCAGTACTTC. Translation: CASSRQGGETQYF. This chain uses TRBV2 with TRBJ2-5; TRBD1 matches at 9 bases. The CDR3 is 13 residues long. The germline V gene encodes CDR1 SNHLY and CDR2 FYNNEI. The V gene end was trimmed by 6 bases and the J gene end by 4 bases; junction bases not matched to a gene: 3.

The chain uses TRBV11-2 and TRBJ2-1; tentative D call: TRBD2 (7 bases). V was shortened by 1 base and J by 3 bases, with 19 bases between the two germline ends. Germline loops: CDR1 SGHAT, CDR2 FQNNGV. The length of the CDR3 is 18 residues. This CDR3 reads CASSLVEGRGQGYNEQFF. The CDR3 bases are TGTGCCAGCAGCTTAGTGGAGGGGCGGGGGCAGGGCTACAATGAGCAGTTCTTC.